The clone carrying this T cell receptor (beta chain) was observed at least ten times. Its target is not known. The sample is drawn from a study of CD8 T cells in ankylosing spondylitis. Study-wide points: Made up of 7 to 9 highly homologous variants, a TCR beta motif appeared characteristic of ankylosing spondylitis blood. The authors reported significant enrichment of disease-linked clones in matched ankylosing spondylitis synovial fluid.

TCRdb called the 5' RACE reads again in MiXCR, with one record for every CDR3 protein. The sample yields 200,000 or so distinct CDR3 sequences, about 20% seen once. The sample was blood, either unsorted or a sorted T cell fraction (not recorded which). The origin of this receptor is a male donor under 30 with ankylosing spondylitis or in good health (not recorded which).

CDR3 DNA sequence: TGCAGCGGCAACAGGATTTATGGCTACACCTTC. This sequence encodes CSGNRIYGYTF. This chain connects TRBV29-1 to TRBJ1-2, with a tentative D call TRBD1 (5 bases). Germline V gene lookup returns CDR1 SQVTM and CDR2 ANQGSEA. This CDR3 has 11 amino acids. V was clipped by 7 bases and J by 5 bases, with 11 bases between them.